A single sample is the source of the 3 T cell receptor beta chains below, sequenced in a study of T cell responses to AZD1222 COVID-19 vaccine. Measured with immunoSEQ multiplex PCR; TCRdb has only the in-frame clones, and not every one. The sample contains fewer than 200,000 clones, more than 80% of which appear only once. The material sequenced was peripheral blood, taken on day 0 of AZD1222 vaccination. The receptors originated from an adult in good health.

The rearrangement joins TRBV9 to TRBJ2-7, with D uncertain. V gave up 0 bases and J gave up 5 bases, with 18 bases separating them. Germline V gene sequence: CDR1 SGDLS, CDR2 YYNGEE. This CDR3 has 16 amino acids. The CDR3 DNA reads TGTGCCAGCAGCGTAGCTGGGGATCTCCGAAGCCACGAGCAGTACTTC. Amino acids: CASSVAGDLRSHEQYF.

J is TRBJ1-2 and V is TRBV4-3; 8 bases line up with TRBD1. The V segment lost 2 bases and the J segment 5 bases; nucleotides outside the gene matches: 10. The CDR3 runs 16 residues. CDR1 is LGHNA and CDR2 is YSLEER in the germline V gene. The CDR3 is CASSQSITGGGYGYTF. The CDR3, as DNA: TGCGCCAGCAGCCAATCGATTACAGGGGGGGGGTATGGCTACACCTTC.

CDR3 in DNA: TGTGCCAGCAGTTTAAGCGGGAGGTCATGGAAGACCCAGTACTTC. It translates to CASSLSGRSWKTQYF. This chain links TRBV27 with TRBJ2-5; 9 nucleotides match TRBD2. The J segment lost 6 bases and the V segment lost 2 bases, leaving 7 bases of the junction unmatched. This CDR3 has 15 amino acids. Looked up from germline, CDR1 is MNHEY and CDR2 is SMNVEV (reference sequence).